This record concerns one T cell receptor (beta chain) sequence. This record comes from a study of blood T cell repertoires in COVID-19. For the study at large: Samples of COVID-19 (acute and convalescent) were obtained from the United States, Italy and Spain. PBMCs, B-cell-depleted T cells, or T cells provided the cDNA or gDNA that made up the material.

The ends were cut back, 1 base at V and 5 bases at J, with 6 bases in the middle. There are 13 residues in the CDR3. The V gene's germline CDR1 is ENHRY and CDR2 SYGVKD. Original data processing: Amplification with reference gene primers provided the estimates of nucleated cell counts. TCRdb keeps only in-frame clones here, not all; method: immunoSEQ multiplex PCR. V, J and clone size were drawn from that table, and D and trimming were deduced from the DNA. The sample lists approximately 200,000 clones; about 88% were seen once. The TCR sequence derives from a man aged 40-49 years with acute or convalescent COVID-19. J is TRBJ2-1 and V is TRBV10-3; D is ambiguous. Sequencing was carried out using peripheral blood. CDR3 DNA sequence: TGTGCCATCAGTGAGTGGGCAGACAATGAGCAGTTCTTC. Its translation: CAISEWADNEQFF.